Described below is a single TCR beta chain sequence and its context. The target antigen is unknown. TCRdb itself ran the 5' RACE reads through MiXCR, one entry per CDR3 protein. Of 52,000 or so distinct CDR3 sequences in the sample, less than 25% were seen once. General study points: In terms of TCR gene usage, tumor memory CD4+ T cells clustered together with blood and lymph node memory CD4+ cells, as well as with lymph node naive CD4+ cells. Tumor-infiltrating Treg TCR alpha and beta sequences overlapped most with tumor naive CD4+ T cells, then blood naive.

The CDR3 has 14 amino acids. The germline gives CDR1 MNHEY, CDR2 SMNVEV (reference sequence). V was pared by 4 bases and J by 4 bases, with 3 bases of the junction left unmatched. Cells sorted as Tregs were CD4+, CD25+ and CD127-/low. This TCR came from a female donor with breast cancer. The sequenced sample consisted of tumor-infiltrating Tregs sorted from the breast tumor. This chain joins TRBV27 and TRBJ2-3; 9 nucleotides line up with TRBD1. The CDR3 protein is CASSYRGRADTQYF. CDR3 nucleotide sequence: TGTGCCAGCAGTTACAGGGGGCGGGCAGATACGCAGTATTTT.